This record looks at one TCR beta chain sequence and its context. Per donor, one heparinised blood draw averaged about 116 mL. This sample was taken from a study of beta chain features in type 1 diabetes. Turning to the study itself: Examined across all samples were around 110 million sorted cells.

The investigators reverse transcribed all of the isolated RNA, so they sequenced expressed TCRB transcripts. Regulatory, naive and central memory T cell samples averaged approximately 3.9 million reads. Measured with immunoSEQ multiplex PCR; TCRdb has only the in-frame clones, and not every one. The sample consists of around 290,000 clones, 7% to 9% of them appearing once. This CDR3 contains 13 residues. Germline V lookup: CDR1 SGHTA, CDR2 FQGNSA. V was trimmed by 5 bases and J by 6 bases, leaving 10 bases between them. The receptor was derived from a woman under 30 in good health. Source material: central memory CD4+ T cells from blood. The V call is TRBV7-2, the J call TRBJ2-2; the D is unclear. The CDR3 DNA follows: TGTGCCAGCAGCCCCACCTGGGCCGGGGAGCTGTTTTTT. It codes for CASSPTWAGELFF.